This T cell receptor beta chain was obtained from a study of cytomegalovirus exposure and HLA in healthy donors. The study, taken as a whole, reports: Common viral pathogens seemed, in a later analysis, to connect with several of the most significant clusters. Information on immune exposure was restricted to one variable (CMV serostatus). Roughly uniform depth of sequencing across donors was assumed in presence/absence analyses.

Of note for this clone: Its antigen remains unidentified.

The CDR3 has 15 amino acids. CDR1 SGHDN and CDR2 FVKESK come from the germline V gene. V was pared by 1 base and J by 2 bases, with 10 bases between. The PCR employed 60 Vbeta primers together with 13 Jbeta primers. The table came from immunoSEQ multiplex PCR; TCRdb's copy has only in-frame clones and leaves some out. Its table lists 60,000 to 75,000 clones. The sample consisted of PBMCs. V usage is TRBV14 and J usage is TRBJ2-3; the D gene is possibly TRBD2 (5 bases). This receptor was taken from a woman aged 30 to 39 in good health and CMV-seronegative. As DNA, the CDR3 is TGTGCCAGCAGCCAAGGGCTAGCACTCACAGATACGCAGTATTTT. Translating gives CASSQGLALTDTQYF.